Listed below are T cell receptor beta chains from one sample, sequenced in a study of patients and donors after allogeneic stem cell transplantation. Each CDR3 protein is one row after TCRdb ran MiXCR on the RT-PCR reads. Seen here are more than 150,000 distinct CDR3 sequences, around two fifths observed once, and the top ten hold around 35%. Sequencing used blood, either unsorted or a sorted T cell fraction (not recorded which). These receptors were collected from a human donor who was either an allogeneic HSCT recipient or a stem cell or donor lymphocyte infusion donor (not recorded which). It is not recorded whose cells these are; they may come from a transplant donor. CDR3s include the opening cysteine and the closing phenylalanine or tryptophan. D genes are given only for firm matches. Some rows mark clone size as missing; the rest say once, few, many or name a class of expanded clone.

d_gene,v_gene,j_gene,abundance,CDR3nt,CDR3aa
TRBD1,TRBV12-3/TRBV12-4,TRBJ2-7,NA,TGTGCCAGCAGTTTAGTGGTCCAGGGGGCTTACGAGCAGTACTTC,CASSLVVQGAYEQYF
TRBD1,TRBV19,TRBJ1-1,NA,TGTGCCAGTAGTTACAGGGGAAGGGTAGTTGGTGGCACTGAAGCTTTCTTT,CASSYRGRVVGGTEAFF
NA,TRBV24-1,TRBJ1-1,NA,TGTGCCACTAGGGGACACGCGAACACTGAAGCTTTCTTT,CATRGHANTEAFF
NA,TRBV6-5,TRBJ1-2,NA,TGTGCCAGCAGTTACTCAGGGGGAGACGGCTACACCTTC,CASSYSGGDGYTF
NA,TRBV7-9,TRBJ1-4,few,TGTGCCAGCAGCCGATTGCAGGGCTCGGATGAAAAACTGTTTTTT,CASSRLQGSDEKLFF
NA,TRBV12-3/TRBV12-4,TRBJ2-1,NA,TGTGCCAGCACCAGTAACGAGCAGTTCTTC,CASTSNEQFF
NA,TRBV5-1,TRBJ2-1,NA,TGCGCCAGCAGCTTGACGTGGAGGGGATTGACTGAGCAGTTCTTC,CASSLTWRGLTEQFF
NA,TRBV9,TRBJ2-1,NA,TGTGCCAGCAGCGTATGGGGTACCTACAATGAGCAGTTCTTC,CASSVWGTYNEQFF
NA,TRBV5-6,TRBJ1-4,NA,TGTGCCAGCAGCCTGAAGGGGGCAACTAATGAAAAACTGTTTTTT,CASSLKGATNEKLFF
NA,TRBV12-3/TRBV12-4,TRBJ1-2,NA,TGTGCCAGCAGTTTATTAAGGGTTGTAGACTATGGCTACACCTTC,CASSLLRVVDYGYTF
TRBD2,TRBV12-3/TRBV12-4,TRBJ2-7,NA,TGTGCCAGCAGTTTGACAAGCGGGGAGGGCTACGAGCAGTGCTTC,CASSLTSGEGYEQCF
NA,TRBV7-9,TRBJ2-1,few,TGTGCCAGCAGCTCCGGCCTGAAGTCCCACAATGAGCAGTTCTTC,CASSSGLKSHNEQFF
NA,TRBV7-9,TRBJ2-1,NA,TGTGCCAGCAGCTTACACGGGACTGAATACAATGAGCAGTTCTTC,CASSLHGTEYNEQFF
NA,TRBV12-3/TRBV12-4,TRBJ1-1,few,TGTGCCAGCAGTTTAGTAACAGGGCGATTCACTGAAGCTTTCTTT,CASSLVTGRFTEAFF
NA,TRBV12-3/TRBV12-4,TRBJ2-2,NA,TGTGCCAGCAGCCCTAAGGTCGGCGGGGAGCTGTTTTTT,CASSPKVGGELFF
NA,TRBV12-3/TRBV12-4,TRBJ2-5,NA,TGTGCCAGCAGCCACGGGGCGACCCAGTACTTC,CASSHGATQYF
NA,TRBV6-6,TRBJ2-3,few,TGTGCCAGCAGTTACTCAAGGAGGGTGTCAAGCACAGATACGCAGTATTTT,CASSYSRRVSSTDTQYF
NA,TRBV5-8,TRBJ2-5,few,TGTGCCAGCAGCTTAGAAGGGGTAGGAGGAGAGACCCAGTACTTC,CASSLEGVGGETQYF